This T cell receptor beta chain emerged from a study of post-analysis software for immune sequencing data. Study background: Courses of disease covered relapsing-remitting, secondary progressive and progressive-relapsing multiple sclerosis. Whole-study results and caveats: About five TRBV segments, including TRBV5-6, TRBV5-1 and TRBV20-1, were more frequent in patients than controls. Controls' normalized Chao1 diversity significantly exceeded that of multiple sclerosis patients.

Unique molecular identifiers had been added to the TCR beta cDNA libraries. From the PCR reads, TCRdb called clonotypes with MiXCR, one entry per CDR3 protein. This sample has around 700,000 distinct CDR3 sequences, with 55% to 60% found just once. The CDR3 is made up of 16 amino acids. Germline loops: CDR1 SGHAT, CDR2 FQNNGV. J lost 3 bases, V lost 0 bases, and 5 bases had no gene match. A word on this clonotype: The antigen remains unidentified.

The TCR was taken from a girl aged 2 to 9 with multiple sclerosis. The V call is TRBV11-2, the J call TRBJ2-1, with 7 nucleotides matching TRBD1. The sequencing input was blood. For the CDR3, the DNA is TGTGCCAGCAGCTTAGAGGGACAGCCCGGCTACAATGAGCAGTTCTTC. Translation gives CASSLEGQPGYNEQFF.